Shown below are 6 T cell receptor beta chains from a single sample sequenced in a study of blood T cell repertoires in COVID-19. Profiled with immunoSEQ multiplex PCR; TCRdb holds only in-frame clones, not every one. The sample carries 180,000 or so clones, roughly 89% recorded once. Sample: PBMCs or T cells enriched from blood (not recorded which). Receptors were obtained from a middle-aged woman with acute COVID-19.

The rearrangement uses TRBV15 and TRBJ2-3, with 8 bases fitting TRBD2. The CDR3 runs 15 residues. V lost 1 base, J lost 2 bases, and 2 bases stayed unmatched. The V gene's germline CDR1 is LNHNV and CDR2 YYDKDF (reference sequence). CDR3 in DNA: TGTGCCACCAGCAGAGGGCGGGAGGTCACAGATACGCAGTATTTT. Protein sequence: CATSRGREVTDTQYF.

This clone was seen only once. The genes are TRBV29-1 and TRBJ2-7; a possible D gene is TRBD2 (5 bases). The CDR3 runs 12 residues. V was cut by 3 bases and J by 6 bases, with 12 bases left in between. The germline V gene encodes CDR1 SQVTM and CDR2 ANQGSEA. The CDR3 sequence: CSVDGVGGEQYF. The CDR3 DNA reads as TGCAGCGTTGATGGCGTTGGAGGCGAGCAGTACTTC.

The chain joins TRBV7-2 to TRBJ2-2; 7 nucleotides agree with TRBD2. The CDR3 totals 15 residues. Germline values: CDR1 SGHTA, CDR2 FQGNSA. V gave up 5 bases and J gave up 4 bases; unmatched junction bases: 7. The CDR3 region has the DNA TGTGCCAGCAGCCAGGGAGGGCCGGGCACCGGGGAGCTGTTTTTT. Translation: CASSQGGPGTGELFF.

The chain combines TRBV11-2 with TRBJ2-5; D gene ambiguous. Trimming pared 3 bases from V and 5 bases from J, leaving 13 bases between. The CDR3 spans 14 residues. Germline loops: CDR1 SGHAT, CDR2 FQNNGV. The DNA for the CDR3 is TGTGCCAGCAGCTTTTGGCCCTCCCGTGAGACCCAGTACTTC. Amino acids: CASSFWPSRETQYF.

This clone was seen just once. This chain uses TRBV2 with TRBJ2-4; tentative D call: TRBD2 (7 bases). With 6 bases removed from V and 3 bases from J, the gap between germline ends came to 18 bases. The CDR3 has 16 amino acids. Germline V gene data show CDR1 as SNHLY and CDR2 as FYNNEI. Here the CDR3 DNA reads TGTGCCAGCAGAGTTAGGGGGGGGTTAGGCAAAAACATTCAGTACTTC. It yields the protein CASRVRGGLGKNIQYF.

With regard to this clone: One end of the junction varies from germline; a read error may be responsible. CDR3 bases: TGCGCCAGCAGATTGGAGGCGGGGCGAGAGTATTTT. Its protein is CASRLEAGREYF. The chain combines TRBV5-1 with TRBJ2-3; possible D gene TRBD2, 6 bases. This CDR3 region has 12 residues. Per the germline V gene, CDR1 is SGHRS and CDR2 is YFSETQ.